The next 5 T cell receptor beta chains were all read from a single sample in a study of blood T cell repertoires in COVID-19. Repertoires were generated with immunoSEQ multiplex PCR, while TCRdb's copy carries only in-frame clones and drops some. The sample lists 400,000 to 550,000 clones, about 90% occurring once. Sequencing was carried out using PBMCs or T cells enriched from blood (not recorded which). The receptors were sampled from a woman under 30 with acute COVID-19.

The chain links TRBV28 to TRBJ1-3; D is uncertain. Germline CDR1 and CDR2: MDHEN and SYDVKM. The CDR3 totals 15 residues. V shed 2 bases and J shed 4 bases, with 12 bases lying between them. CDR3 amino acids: CASSLDTITGNTIYF. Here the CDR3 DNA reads TGTGCCAGCAGTTTAGACACCATCACCGGAAACACCATATATTTT.

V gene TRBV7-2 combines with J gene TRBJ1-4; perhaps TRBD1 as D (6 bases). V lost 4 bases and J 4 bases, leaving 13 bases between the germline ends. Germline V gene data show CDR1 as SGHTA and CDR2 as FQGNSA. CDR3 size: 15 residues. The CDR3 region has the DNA TGTGCCAGCAGCTCCCTGGGGGCAGTTAATGAAAAACTGTTTTTT. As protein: CASSSLGAVNEKLFF.

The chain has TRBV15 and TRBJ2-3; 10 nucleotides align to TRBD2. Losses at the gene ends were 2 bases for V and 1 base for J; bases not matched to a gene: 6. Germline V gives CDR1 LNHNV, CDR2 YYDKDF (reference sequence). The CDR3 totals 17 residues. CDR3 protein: CATSRPTGTSGTDTQYF. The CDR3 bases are TGTGCCACCAGCAGACCTACCGGGACTAGCGGCACAGATACGCAGTATTTT.

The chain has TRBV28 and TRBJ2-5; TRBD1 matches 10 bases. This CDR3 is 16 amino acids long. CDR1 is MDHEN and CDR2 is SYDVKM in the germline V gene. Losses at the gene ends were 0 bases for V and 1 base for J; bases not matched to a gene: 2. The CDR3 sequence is CASSLWGTGVQETQYF. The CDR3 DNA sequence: TGTGCCAGCAGTTTATGGGGGACAGGGGTCCAAGAGACCCAGTACTTC.

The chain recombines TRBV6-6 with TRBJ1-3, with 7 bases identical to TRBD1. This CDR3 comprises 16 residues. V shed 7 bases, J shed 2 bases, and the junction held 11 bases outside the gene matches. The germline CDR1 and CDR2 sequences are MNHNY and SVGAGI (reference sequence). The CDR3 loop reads CASTEAQGSTGNTIYF. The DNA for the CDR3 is TGTGCCAGCACCGAAGCACAGGGGTCTACTGGAAACACCATATATTTT.